The rows below give T cell receptor beta chains drawn from one sample of a study of shared clonotypes between healthy human individuals. Profiled with immunoSEQ multiplex PCR; TCRdb holds only in-frame clones, not every one. In the table there are hundreds of thousands of clones, approximately 95% of which are singletons. The sample was naive CD8+ T cells sorted from blood. Source of these receptors: a woman in her 30s in good health. The CDR3 runs from the conserved cysteine through the conserved F or W. D genes are given only for firm matches. The size entry is marked missing in some rows and otherwise reads once, few, many or a size class.

d_call clone_size j_call v_call cdr3_aa cdr3_nt
NA once TRBJ2-7 TRBV13 CASSPRGRGNYEQYF TGTGCCAGCAGCCCCCGTGGCAGGGGCAACTACGAGCAGTACTTC
TRBD1 NA TRBJ2-2 TRBV7-9 CASSSDRVTNTGELFF TGTGCCAGCAGCTCGGACAGGGTAACGAACACCGGGGAGCTGTTTTTT
NA NA TRBJ2-5 TRBV4-1 CASSQDLEETQYF TGCGCCAGCAGCCAAGATCTGGAGGAGACCCAGTACTTC
TRBD2 NA TRBJ2-1 TRBV2 CASRDTTSGPPNEQFF TGTGCCAGCAGGGATACGACTAGCGGGCCCCCCAATGAGCAGTTCTTC
NA once TRBJ2-2 TRBV7-9 CASSYDTGELFF TGTGCCAGCAGCTATGACACCGGGGAGCTGTTTTTT
NA NA TRBJ2-1 TRBV9 CASSVGDNEQFF TGTGCCAGCAGCGTAGGAGACAATGAGCAGTTCTTC
TRBD2 NA TRBJ2-3 TRBV4-2 CASSQYRERESTDTQYF TGTGCCAGCAGCCAATACCGGGAGCGGGAGTCGACAGATACGCAGTATTTT
TRBD1 NA TRBJ2-1 TRBV9 CASSVGTGGYNEQFF TGTGCCAGCAGCGTCGGGACAGGGGGCTACAATGAGCAGTTCTTC
NA NA TRBJ2-1 TRBV7-9 CASSFRAGTPNEQFF TGTGCCAGCAGCTTCAGGGCTGGGACACCCAATGAGCAGTTCTTC
NA NA TRBJ2-7 TRBV29-1 CSVDGGYEQYF TGCAGCGTTGATGGTGGCTACGAGCAGTACTTC
TRBD2 NA TRBJ2-1 TRBV11-2 CASSLGREGAYNEQFF TGTGCCAGCAGCTTAGGACGGGAGGGGGCCTACAATGAGCAGTTCTTC
NA NA TRBJ2-1 TRBV2 CASMNGASHYNEQFF TGTGCCAGCATGAACGGGGCTAGCCACTACAATGAGCAGTTCTTC
NA NA TRBJ1-6 TRBV14 CASSQVKGNSPLHF TGTGCCAGCAGCCAAGTGAAAGGAAATTCACCCCTCCACTTT
NA NA TRBJ2-3 TRBV7-9 CASSDAGVTQYF TGTGCCAGCAGTGATGCTGGCGTTACGCAGTATTTT
NA NA TRBJ2-7 TRBV19 CASSSSFGGYEQYF TGTGCCAGTAGTTCAAGTTTTGGGGGCTACGAGCAGTACTTC
TRBD1 NA TRBJ2-7 TRBV4-1 CASSPRQGSYEQYF TGCGCCAGCAGCCCCCGACAGGGGAGTTACGAGCAGTACTTC
NA NA TRBJ2-7 TRBV7-9 CASSLVYEQYF TGTGCCAGCAGCTTAGTATACGAGCAGTACTTC
NA NA TRBJ2-7 TRBV5-1 CASSFGGARDSSYEQYF TGCGCCAGCAGCTTTGGAGGGGCAAGGGATTCCTCCTACGAGCAGTACTTC
NA few TRBJ2-7 TRBV9 CASSVSGGGQQYF TGTGCCAGCAGCGTATCTGGAGGGGGCCAGCAGTACTTC
TRBD2 NA TRBJ2-1 TRBV28 CASSNPREENYNEQFF TGTGCCAGCAGCAACCCCCGGGAGGAGAATTACAATGAGCAGTTCTTC
TRBD2 once TRBJ2-7 TRBV9 CASSVAGLAGDEQYF TGTGCCAGCAGCGTAGCCGGACTAGCGGGAGACGAGCAGTACTTC
NA NA TRBJ1-1 TRBV7-8 CASSAGRGNAFF TGTGCCAGCAGCGCCGGGCGGGGGAACGCTTTCTTT
NA NA TRBJ1-2 TRBV5-1 CASSGRARSGYTF TGCGCCAGCAGCGGCCGGGCCAGAAGTGGCTACACCTTC
NA NA TRBJ2-1 TRBV4-1 CASSQDGAVDEQFF TGCGCCAGCAGCCAAGACGGAGCGGTCGATGAGCAGTTCTTC
TRBD1 NA TRBJ2-5 TRBV27 CASRTGGRETQYF TGTGCCAGCAGGACAGGGGGCAGGGAGACCCAGTACTTC
NA NA TRBJ1-5 TRBV28 CATLFSGQPQHF TGTGCCACCCTATTTTCGGGGCAGCCCCAGCATTTT
NA NA TRBJ1-4 TRBV27 CASSFRLDPHEKLFF TGTGCCAGCAGTTTCCGTCTAGATCCACATGAAAAACTGTTTTTT
NA once TRBJ2-3 TRBV27 CASSPFSAGTDTQYF TGTGCCAGCAGTCCTTTTAGCGCGGGCACAGATACGCAGTATTTT
NA NA TRBJ2-7 TRBV30 CAWSIGGTYEQYF TGTGCCTGGAGTATCGGCGGGACCTACGAGCAGTACTTC
NA NA TRBJ2-3 TRBV28 CASSTRAEDTDTQYF TGTGCCAGCAGTACCCGGGCGGAGGACACAGATACGCAGTATTTT
NA NA TRBJ2-1 TRBV6-1 CASIEGRVELFF TGTGCCAGCATCGAGGGTCGAGTAGAGTTGTTCTTC
NA NA TRBJ2-7 TRBV10-3 CAISEWDRTGRAEYEQYF TGTGCCATCAGTGAGTGGGACAGGACGGGGAGGGCCGAGTACGAGCAGTACTTC
NA NA TRBJ1-1 TRBV28 CASGPLRGLTSNTEAFF TGTGCCAGCGGACCACTCAGGGGTCTTACTTCGAACACTGAAGCTTTCTTT
NA NA TRBJ2-7 TRBV4-1 CASSLSGADYEQYF TGCGCCAGCAGCCTAAGTGGGGCGGACTACGAGCAGTACTTC
TRBD2 NA TRBJ2-1 TRBV30 CAWTSGDNEQFF TGTGCCTGGACTAGCGGGGACAATGAGCAGTTCTTC
NA once TRBJ2-3 TRBV4-1 CASSQRGPPADTQYF TGCGCCAGCAGCCAACGGGGCCCACCGGCAGATACGCAGTATTTT
NA NA TRBJ1-5 TRBV30 CAWSTTQNQPQHF TGTGCCTGGAGTACGACACAGAATCAGCCCCAGCATTTT
NA NA TRBJ1-1 TRBV28 CASSIIGIGRRGRGTEAFF TGTGCCAGCAGCATAATAGGCATAGGCAGGCGTGGCAGGGGCACTGAAGCTTTCTTT
NA NA TRBJ1-4 TRBV2 CASSEAHVATNEKLFF TGTGCCAGCAGTGAAGCGCATGTGGCAACTAATGAAAAACTGTTTTTT
NA NA TRBJ1-1 TRBV5-6 CASSLGVTDTEAFF TGTGCCAGCAGCTTGGGGGTGACAGACACTGAAGCTTTCTTT
NA NA TRBJ2-7 TRBV7-9 CASSQEGGYEQYF TGTGCCAGCAGTCAAGAGGGGGGGTACGAGCAGTACTTC
NA NA TRBJ1-1 TRBV27 CASSLRQPNTEAFF TGTGCCAGCAGTCTAAGACAGCCGAACACTGAAGCTTTCTTT
TRBD1 NA TRBJ2-7 TRBV28 CASSFGQGGYEQYF TGTGCCAGCAGTTTCGGACAGGGAGGTTACGAGCAGTACTTC
TRBD1 NA TRBJ1-2 TRBV29-1 CSVIRATGGDYGYTF TGCAGCGTCATAAGGGCGACAGGGGGGGACTATGGCTACACCTTC